Listed here are 2 T cell receptor beta chains from one sample, sequenced in a study of blood T cells in healthy people across ages (dated by TCRdb to between 2015 and 2016). Libraries came from 5' RACE. The sequencing machine was an Illumina HiSeq 2500. A second PCR of roughly 7 to 11 cycles was run with a J-beta primer mix and a sample-barcoded 5' primer. The raw public reads went through TCRdb reprocessing: fastp at Q25, MiXCR clone calling, in-frame beta chains kept. Every CDR3 protein is listed once, alongside the most common genes and DNA of its rows. Counted in this sample were around 1,000,000 distinct CDR3 sequences; about 23% of them appeared once. The top ten constitute less than 0.85% of the sample. These sequences were also reported in another study, on T cells of mothers and their children.

Sequencing was done on a sample of blood. The receptors were sampled from a girl aged 2 to 9 in good health.

J is TRBJ2-1 and V is TRBV4-3, with D perhaps being TRBD1 or TRBD2 (6 bases each). CDR1 is LGHNA and CDR2 is YSLEER in the germline V gene. The ends were cut back, 0 bases at V and 3 bases at J, with 9 bases in the middle. This CDR3 region has 15 residues. The CDR3 reads CASSQEEGVYNEQFF. The CDR3 region has the DNA TGCGCCAGCAGCCAAGAGGAGGGGGTCTACAATGAGCAGTTCTTC.

This chain links TRBV29-1 with TRBJ1-2, with TRBD1 matching over 9 bases. This CDR3 is 12 amino acids long. Looked up from germline, CDR1 is SQVTM and CDR2 is ANQGSEA. V lost 5 bases, J lost 7 bases, and 5 bases stayed unmatched. CDR3 coding DNA: TGCAGCGTTACCGGGACAGGGCCTGGCTACACCTTC. It is translated as CSVTGTGPGYTF.